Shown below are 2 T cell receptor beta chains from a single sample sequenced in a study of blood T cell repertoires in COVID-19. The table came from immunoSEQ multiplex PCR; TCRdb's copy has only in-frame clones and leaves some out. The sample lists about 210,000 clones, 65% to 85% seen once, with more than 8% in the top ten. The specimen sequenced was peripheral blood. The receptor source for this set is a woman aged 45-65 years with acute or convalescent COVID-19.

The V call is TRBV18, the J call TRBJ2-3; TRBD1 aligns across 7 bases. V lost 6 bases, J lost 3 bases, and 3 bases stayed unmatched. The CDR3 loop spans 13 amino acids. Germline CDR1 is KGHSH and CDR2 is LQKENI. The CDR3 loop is CASSSGGTDTQYF. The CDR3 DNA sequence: TGTGCCAGCTCTTCAGGGGGAACAGATACGCAGTATTTT.

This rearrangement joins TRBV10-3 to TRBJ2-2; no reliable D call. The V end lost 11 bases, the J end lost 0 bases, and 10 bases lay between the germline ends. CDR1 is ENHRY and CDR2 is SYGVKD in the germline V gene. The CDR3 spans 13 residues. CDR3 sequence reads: CAVSHTNTGELFF. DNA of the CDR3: TGTGCCGTCTCGCACACGAACACCGGGGAGCTGTTTTTT.